This T cell receptor beta chain is from a study of cytomegalovirus exposure and HLA in healthy donors. Overall study results and limits: Most subjects had HLA-A and HLA-B alleles reportedly predicted accurately by TCR beta sequences. A missense variant in DCLRE1C was later tied to TCR beta V- and J-gene trimming.

In the PCR, 60 Vbeta and 13 Jbeta primers were used. Method: immunoSEQ multiplex PCR; TCRdb's copy keeps in-frame clones and lacks some. Of about 93,000 clones listed, 82% were seen once; the top ten hold roughly 3.8%. Concerning this clone itself: Its specificity is not known.

This CDR3 is 14 amino acids long. Per the germline V gene, CDR1 is MNHEY and CDR2 is SVGAGI. The junction had 6 bases not matched to a gene; V was cut back by 3 bases and J by 7 bases. This receptor was taken from a man aged 50-59 years in good health and CMV-seronegative. This sequence joins TRBV6-5 and TRBJ1-2; 9 bases line up with TRBD1. Material: PBMCs. The CDR3 loop reads CASSYSGQGSGYTF. CDR3 nucleotide sequence: TGTGCCAGCAGTTATTCCGGACAGGGGTCTGGCTACACCTTC.